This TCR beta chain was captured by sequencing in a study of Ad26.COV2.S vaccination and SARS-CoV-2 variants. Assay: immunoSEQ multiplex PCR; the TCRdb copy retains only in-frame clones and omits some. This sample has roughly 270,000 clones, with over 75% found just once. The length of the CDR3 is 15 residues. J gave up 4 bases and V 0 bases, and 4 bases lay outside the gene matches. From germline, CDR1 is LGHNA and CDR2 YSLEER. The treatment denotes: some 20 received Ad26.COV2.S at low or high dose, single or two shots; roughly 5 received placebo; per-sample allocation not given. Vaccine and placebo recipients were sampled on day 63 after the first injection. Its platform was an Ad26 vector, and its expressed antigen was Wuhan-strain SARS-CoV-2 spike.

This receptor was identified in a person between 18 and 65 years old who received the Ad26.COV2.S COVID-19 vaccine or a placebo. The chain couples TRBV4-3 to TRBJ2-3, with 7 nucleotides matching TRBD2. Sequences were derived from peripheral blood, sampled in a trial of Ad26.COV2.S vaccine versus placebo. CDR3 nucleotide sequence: TGCGCCAGCAGCCAAGATTTCGCGGGGGCAGATACGCAGTATTTT. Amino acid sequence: CASSQDFAGADTQYF.